This T cell receptor beta chain was sequenced for a study of blood T cells in healthy people across ages (dated by TCRdb to between 2015 and 2017). Turning to the overall study: Template switching captured roughly one uniquely barcoded TCR beta cDNA molecule per two T cells in model experiments. Using deep sequencing normalized with unique cDNA molecular identifiers, the study measured how TCR beta repertoire diversity changes with age. The donors were split into four age groups: young (average about 16 years), middle-aged (nearly 40), aged (more than 60) and long-lived (roughly 86). To avoid experimental bias, donors of different ages were spread randomly across the sequencing lanes. Two additional independent replicas of 1 million unique cDNA reads from the same blood draw were analyzed for two donors (one aged 18 to 30 and one aged 80 or older).

The CDR3 goes from the cysteine to the phenylalanine over 14 residues. Only the CDR3 DNA is retained, 42 bases long and in frame from the first base. The V and J ends are trimmed by 7 bases and 4 bases, leaving 14 bases between them. Via the germline V gene (reference sequence), CDR1 is LGHDT and CDR2 YNNKEL. The donors were roughly 39 Caucasian individuals from Russia, aged 6 to 90 years, who were systemically healthy. About 9.8 milliliters of peripheral blood were drawn from each donor into EDTA-treated Vacutainer tubes. PBMCs were isolated by Ficoll-Paque density-gradient centrifugation, with at least 7 million obtained per sample. Total RNA, at least 5 micrograms per sample, was extracted from PBMCs with Trizol reagent. For every donor, an aliquot of PBMCs went through flow cytometry to measure the percentages of naive CD45RAhigh/CD27high T cells. Receptor amplification or capture employed 5' RACE. Sequencing instrument: Illumina HiSeq 2500. A second 7 to 11 cycle PCR used a sample-barcoded 5' primer and a J-beta primer mix. A unique molecular identifier was introduced onto each TCR beta cDNA molecule by a template-switch 5' adaptor carrying 12 random nucleotides. At least 2.5 million CDR3-containing paired-end reads were obtained from each sample. First-strand cDNA was synthesized from all RNA with the Mint cDNA synthesis kit, primed by a TRBC-specific oligonucleotide. All cDNA was treated with uracil-DNA glycosylase and then went through a first 18-cycle PCR with the universal primers M1SS and BC2_uni_R. Under the source paper's analysis protocol: Normalization of each sample was performed by random selection of 1 million high-quality reads, each carrying a distinct molecular identifier. Reads sharing molecular identifiers were discarded rather than binned into consensus sequences. MiTCR, set to a Q25 quality threshold and the strictest error-elimination algorithm, was used for CDR3 identification, clonotype clustering and error correction. A nonparametric unseen species model using Euler transformation provided a lower-bound estimate of total TCR beta diversity. The public reads were reanalyzed by TCRdb: fastp trimming at Q25, MiXCR alignment, in-frame beta chains only. One record per CDR3 amino acid sequence lists the most common genes and DNA. V and J calls and clone size were set by TCRdb, not the authors. Within this sample are fewer than 900,000 distinct CDR3 sequences, with more than 40% of them counted one time only. Less than 25% of the sample is in the top ten clones.

Beyond this particular receptor, the publication reports: The CMV infection status of donors was not known, potentially confounding age-related changes in expanded clonotypes. Compared with the aged group, the long-lived group had more naive CD4+ T cells, fewer expanded clones and increased TCR diversity, suggesting age selection. Since profiling was done on bulk unsorted PBMCs, naive and antigen-experienced compartments could not be conclusively compared. Observed TCR beta diversity correlated strongly with the percentage of naive T cells measured by flow cytometry. Estimates of total diversity based on one million sequenced T cells were considered lower bounds and underestimates. As age increased, observed TCR beta diversity per million T cells dropped in a roughly linear way, and a significant reduction was already evident by age about 40.

Details on this clonotype: The target of this receptor is not known. No much larger clonotype is one base removed from it; base qualities were not supplied.

Sequenced material: blood. Rearrangement joined TRBV3-1 to TRBJ2-1; the D gene may be TRBD1 or TRBD2, since each aligns over 5 bases. The receptor's source is a woman aged 55-70 years in good health. CDR3 protein: CASKGTVDYNEQFF. The DNA sequence follows: TGTGCCAGCAAAGGGACGGTGGATTACAATGAGCAGTTCTTC.